The clone carrying this TCR beta chain appeared once. Antigen specificity is unknown. This entry comes from a study of cytomegalovirus exposure and HLA in healthy donors. Study information: The approximately 110 validation repertoires used a platform that matched the one used for the roughly 700 first-cohort repertoires, as a later analysis reported. Study-wide results and limits: Most TCRs appeared rarely, but some public TCRs recurred in many donors.

Sequenced by immunoSEQ multiplex PCR; TCRdb stores in-frame clones only, minus some. Of tens of thousands of clones listed, about nine tenths were seen once; the top ten hold around 2.1%. This CDR3 spans 15 amino acids. Germline V gene lookup returns CDR1 LNHDA and CDR2 SQIVND (reference sequence). V was clipped by 2 bases and J by 6 bases, with 13 bases between them. The specimen sequenced was PBMCs. This sequence joins TRBV19 and TRBJ2-2, with D perhaps TRBD1 (5 bases). The sequence was collected from a man aged 25-40 years in good health and CMV-seronegative. CDR3 amino acids: CASSIRQGSAGELFF. In DNA, the CDR3 is TGTGCCAGTAGTATAAGGCAGGGAAGCGCCGGGGAGCTGTTTTTT.